Below are 23 T cell receptor beta chains sequenced from a single sample in a study of blood T cell repertoires in COVID-19. TCRdb keeps only in-frame clones here, not all; method: immunoSEQ multiplex PCR. The table lists more than 85,000 clones, 85% to 95% of them singletons. The sample comprised peripheral blood. These receptors were obtained from a man between 60 and 70 years old with acute or convalescent COVID-19.

This clone was observed a handful of times. J is TRBJ2-2 and V is TRBV23-1; 9 bases are shared with TRBD1. TRBV23-1 is placed among ORFs of uncertain function. The trim removed 2 bases at V and 5 bases at J, leaving 3 bases unmatched. This CDR3 comprises 15 residues. CDR3 nucleotide sequence: TGCGCCAGCAGTCAAACAGGGGGCATGACCGGGGAGCTGTTTTTT. Encoded protein: CASSQTGGMTGELFF.

The chain uses TRBV18 and TRBJ1-5; weak D call: TRBD1 (5 bases). V was pared by 5 bases and J by 0 bases, with 17 bases between. The CDR3 is 17 amino acids. From germline, CDR1 is KGHSH and CDR2 LQKENI. CDR3 bases: TGTGCCAGCTCAAAACCCGGGGGGGATTATAGCAATCAGCCCCAGCATTTT. It translates to CASSKPGGDYSNQPQHF.

The chain is built from TRBV14 and TRBJ2-3, with TRBD1 matching 7 bases. The J segment lost 8 bases and the V segment lost 3 bases, leaving 8 bases of the junction unmatched. The germline V gene has CDR1 SGHDN and CDR2 FVKESK. The CDR3 totals 14 residues. The CDR3 sequence is CASSQRPTGVTQYF. The CDR3 DNA is TGTGCCAGCAGCCAGCGACCCACAGGGGTTACGCAGTATTTT.

The rearrangement uses TRBV19 and TRBJ1-3; 7 bases align to TRBD1. The CDR3 contains 13 residues. V shed 8 bases and J 2 bases; nucleotides not matched to a gene: 3. Germline CDR1 LNHDA, CDR2 SQIVND (reference sequence). This CDR3 is CASRTGAGNTIYF. As DNA, the CDR3 is TGTGCCAGTCGGACAGGAGCTGGAAACACCATATATTTT. The variable domain in full, with the rest retrieved from reference TRBV19 and TRBJ1-3, is DGGITQSPKYLFRKEGQNVTLSCEQNLNHDAMYWYRQDPGQGLRLIYYSQIVNDFQKGDIAEGYSVSREKKESFPLTVTSAQKNPTAFYLCASRTGAGNTIYFGEGSWLTVV.

The chain carries TRBV3-1 (or the pseudogene TRBV3-2) and TRBJ2-3; 9 bases fit TRBD2. The CDR3 extends over 15 amino acids. The V segment lost 4 bases and the J segment 0 bases; nucleotides outside the gene matches: 2. CDR1 LGHDT and CDR2 YNNKEL come from the germline V gene (reference sequence). The CDR3 sequence is CASSRGLASTDTQYF. CDR3 DNA sequence: TGTGCCAGCAGCCGGGGACTAGCTAGCACAGATACGCAGTATTTT.

The table lists this clone with a count of one. In DNA form, the CDR3 reads TGCGCCAGCAGCTTTAGCGGGGTCACTTACGAGCAGTACTTC. Amino acids: CASSFSGVTYEQYF. The chain recombines TRBV5-1 with TRBJ2-7; 8 bases line up with TRBD2. The CDR3 consists of 14 residues. V shed 2 bases, J shed 4 bases, and the junction held 5 bases outside the gene matches. Germline V gene data show CDR1 as SGHRS and CDR2 as YFSETQ.

This chain connects TRBV5-1 to TRBJ1-1; D is possibly TRBD1 (5 bases). This CDR3 region has 15 residues. The ends were cut back, 5 bases at V and 6 bases at J, with 20 bases in the middle. Germline V gene data show CDR1 as SGHRS and CDR2 as YFSETQ. The CDR3: CASSSGWAGGAEAFF. The CDR3 DNA reads as TGCGCCAGCAGTTCAGGTTGGGCGGGGGGTGCTGAAGCTTTCTTT.

The chain uses TRBV2 and TRBJ1-6; D gene ambiguous. The germline V and J ends were trimmed by 6 bases and 5 bases, with 8 bases remaining between them. The germline V gene has CDR1 SNHLY and CDR2 FYNNEI. CDR3 length equals 13 residues. The CDR3 region is CASRLANNSPLHF. CDR3 coding DNA: TGTGCCAGCAGGTTGGCCAATAATTCACCCCTCCACTTT.

The V call is TRBV2, the J call TRBJ1-2, with TRBD1 matching over 8 bases. Trimming cost V 10 bases and J 8 bases; bases outside gene matches: 9. CDR1 is SNHLY and CDR2 is FYNNEI in the germline V gene. This CDR3 has 12 amino acids. CDR3 nucleotides: TGTGCCATCCTAGACAGGGGACGGGGCTACACCTTC. Amino acid sequence: CAILDRGRGYTF.

The rearrangement links TRBV27 to TRBJ2-7; 9 positions match TRBD1. CDR1 and CDR2 from the germline V gene are MNHEY and SMNVEV (reference sequence). The ends lost 6 bases at V and 11 bases at J; junction bases unmatched: 8. This CDR3 has 12 residues. The CDR3 is CASSALQGAKYF. CDR3 bases: TGTGCCAGCAGCGCATTACAGGGGGCGAAGTACTTC.

CDR3 nucleotides: TGTGCCAGCAGTATACAGGGGGATAATCAGCCCCAGCATTTT. This gives the protein CASSIQGDNQPQHF. The J gene is TRBJ1-5, the V gene TRBV7-2; TRBD1 agrees at 8 bases. The CDR3 runs to 14 residues. The germline V gene has CDR1 SGHTA and CDR2 FQGNSA. Losses at the gene ends were 6 bases for V and 4 bases for J; bases not matched to a gene: 5.

This chain connects TRBV3-1 (or the pseudogene TRBV3-2) to TRBJ1-1; D is perhaps TRBD1 (5 bases). The germline V and J ends were trimmed by 4 bases and 4 bases, with 13 bases remaining between them. Germline V lookup: CDR1 LGHDT, CDR2 YNNKEL (reference sequence). The CDR3 extends over 14 amino acids. In nucleotides, the CDR3 is TGTGCCAGCAGCCGCGCGGGGGTTAGCACTGAAGCTTTCTTT. It encodes CASSRAGVSTEAFF.

This sequence joins TRBV14 and TRBJ2-3, with a tentative D call TRBD1 (6 bases). Trimming cost V 2 bases and J 2 bases, with 11 bases left between them. The CDR3 sequence is 15 residues long. Germline CDR1 reads SGHDN; CDR2 reads FVKESK. Here the CDR3 reads CASSQITGITDTQYF. The CDR3 DNA reads as TGTGCCAGCAGCCAAATCACAGGGATCACAGATACGCAGTATTTT.

The sample holds a few counts of this clone. CDR3 DNA sequence: TGTGCCAGCAGCCGACGCCCGGACAGGGCCCTCCAAGAGACCCAGTACTTC. Protein product: CASSRRPDRALQETQYF. V is TRBV27 and J is TRBJ2-5, with 8 bases aligning to TRBD1. The J segment lost 1 base and the V segment lost 6 bases, leaving 13 bases of the junction unmatched. CDR1 and CDR2 (germline): MNHEY, SMNVEV (reference sequence). This CDR3 has 17 amino acids.

The rearrangement joins TRBV10-3 to TRBJ1-5, with D perhaps matching TRBD1 (6 bases). The CDR3 runs 15 residues. CDR1 and CDR2 (germline): ENHRY, SYGVKD. V lost 6 bases to trimming and J lost 0 bases, with 12 bases between them. CDR3 sequence reads: CAISPQGYSNQPQHF. CDR3 DNA: TGTGCCATCAGCCCCCAGGGGTATAGCAATCAGCCCCAGCATTTT.

V and J are TRBV25-1 and TRBJ1-1; D not resolved. Germline V lookup: CDR1 MGHDK, CDR2 SYGVNS. The CDR3 has 13 amino acids. Deletions cut 4 bases from V and 1 base from J, with 7 bases between. CDR3: CASSAQWNTEAFF. CDR3 bases: TGTGCCAGCAGTGCCCAGTGGAACACTGAAGCTTTCTTT.

In nucleotides, the CDR3 is TGTGCCACCAGTGACCCCGATCAGGGTAACTATGGCTACACCTTC. Translated: CATSDPDQGNYGYTF. The chain joins TRBV24-1 to TRBJ1-2; a possible D gene is TRBD1 (5 bases). V was pared by 4 bases and J by 1 base, with 12 bases between. Germline V gene data show CDR1 as KGHDR and CDR2 as SFDVKD. The CDR3 extends over 15 amino acids.

The chain has TRBV7-9 and TRBJ2-1, with D perhaps matching TRBD2 (6 bases). Germline CDR1 reads SEHNR; CDR2 reads FQNEAQ (reference sequence). The CDR3 spans 12 residues. Trimming stripped 5 bases from V and 7 bases from J, with 9 bases between. This CDR3 is CASSLSGNEQFF. In DNA, the CDR3 is TGTGCCAGCAGCCTTAGCGGTAATGAGCAGTTCTTC.

This clone has just one count. The chain employs TRBV14 and TRBJ2-1; 10 nucleotides align to TRBD2. There are 17 residues in the CDR3. Germline V CDR1 and CDR2: SGHDN, FVKESK. The ends lost 1 base at V and 12 bases at J; junction bases unmatched: 15. As DNA, the CDR3 is TGTGCCAGCAGCCAAGTCTCCGGGACTAGCGTGCGACGGGGGCAGTTCTTC. It codes for CASSQVSGTSVRRGQFF.

This sequence joins TRBV28 and TRBJ2-6; TRBD2 matches 10 bases. From germline, CDR1 is MDHEN and CDR2 SYDVKM. CDR3 length: 16 amino acids. The V gene end was trimmed by 10 bases and the J gene end by 0 bases; junction bases not matched to a gene: 6. This CDR3 reads CATTGTSDSGANVLTF. Written as DNA, the CDR3 is TGTGCCACCACCGGGACTAGCGACTCTGGGGCCAACGTCCTGACTTTC.

V is TRBV5-1 and J is TRBJ1-3; the D is unclear. Trimming shortened V by 7 bases and J by 2 bases, and 13 bases separated the two germline ends. The CDR3 covers 14 residues. Germline V lookup: CDR1 SGHRS, CDR2 YFSETQ. DNA for the CDR3: TGCGCCAGCTCATTTCTTGGAGCTGGAAACACCATATATTTT. Protein sequence: CASSFLGAGNTIYF.

This chain joins TRBV5-1 and TRBJ2-1, with 8 positions matching TRBD1. The trim removed 5 bases at V and 2 bases at J, leaving 3 bases unmatched. This CDR3 contains 14 residues. Germline-derived CDR1 and CDR2 are SGHRS and YFSETQ. As DNA, the CDR3 is TGCGCCAGCAGGGACAGGGCCACCTACAATGAGCAGTTCTTC. This gives the protein CASRDRATYNEQFF. Full variable domain (remainder filled in from reference TRBV5-1 and TRBJ2-1): KAGVTQTPRYLIKTRGQQVTLSCSPISGHRSVSWYQQTPGQGLQFLFEYFSETQRNKGNFPGRFSGRQFSNSRSEMNVSTLELGDSALYLCASRDRATYNEQFFGPGTRLTVL.

V and J are TRBV5-8 and TRBJ2-1; D is uncertain. CDR1 and CDR2 from the germline V gene are SGHTS and YDEGEE. CDR3 length: 13 residues. V was clipped by 1 base and J by 7 bases, with 9 bases between them. The CDR3 here is CASSLILRNEQFF. As DNA, the CDR3 is TGTGCCAGCAGCTTGATCCTGAGGAATGAGCAGTTCTTC.